This TCR beta chain was obtained from a study of vaccination effects on CD4 cells after COVID-19. Only in-frame clones appear in the TCRdb table, and some are missing; sequencing was by immunoSEQ multiplex PCR. The repertoire holds 70,000 to 85,000 clones, with around 77% as singletons. The ends were cut back, 3 bases at V and 4 bases at J, with 5 bases in the middle. There are 12 residues in the CDR3. General study points: The study, lacking early post-infection timepoints, had few convalescent patients. Whether induced by infection or by vaccine, clones showed marked clonal contraction late after vaccination.

This clone was counted once. As yet, its antigen is unknown. When around 9 days of culture had elapsed, CD4+ T cells were isolated. Prior SARS-CoV-2 infection was absent in the vaccine recipients, as shown by negative nucleocapsid antibodies. The authors exchanged half the medium for IL-2 medium on days 3 and 7. The V call is TRBV12-3 or TRBV12-4, the J call TRBJ2-3; D not resolved. The sample consisted of CD4+ T cells from PBMCs cultured without peptide, taken before COVID-19 vaccination. The receptor was derived from a human donor who received a COVID-19 vaccine. In DNA, the CDR3 is TGTGCCAGCAGTTTGACCCCAGATACGCAGTATTTT. Translating gives CASSLTPDTQYF.